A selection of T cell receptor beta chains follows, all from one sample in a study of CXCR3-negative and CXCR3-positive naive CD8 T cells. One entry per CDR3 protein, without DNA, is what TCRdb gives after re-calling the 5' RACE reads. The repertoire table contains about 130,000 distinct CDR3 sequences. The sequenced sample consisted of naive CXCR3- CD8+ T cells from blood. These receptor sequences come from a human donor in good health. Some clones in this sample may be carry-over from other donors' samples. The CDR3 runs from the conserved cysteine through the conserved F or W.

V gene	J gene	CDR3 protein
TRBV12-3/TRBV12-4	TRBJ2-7	CASSLDRTPYEQYF
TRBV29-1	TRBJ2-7	CCVSTARHSFSYEQYF
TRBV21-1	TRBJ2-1	CASSKTTSGAFYNEQFF
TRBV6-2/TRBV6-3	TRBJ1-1	CASNPVTGVNTEAFF
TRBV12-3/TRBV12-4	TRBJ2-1	CASSLRLAGESYNEQFF
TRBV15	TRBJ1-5	CATSRDSLSEGIQPQHF
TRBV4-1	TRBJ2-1	CASSHGRDRGSGERFF
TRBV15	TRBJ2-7	CATSKGEGHEQYF
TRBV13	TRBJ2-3	CASSFQRLHRDTQYF
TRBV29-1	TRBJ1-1	CSVGLGQGGPEAFF
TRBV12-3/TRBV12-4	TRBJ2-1	CASSLASRYNEQFF
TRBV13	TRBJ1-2	CASSFQVVGDGYTF